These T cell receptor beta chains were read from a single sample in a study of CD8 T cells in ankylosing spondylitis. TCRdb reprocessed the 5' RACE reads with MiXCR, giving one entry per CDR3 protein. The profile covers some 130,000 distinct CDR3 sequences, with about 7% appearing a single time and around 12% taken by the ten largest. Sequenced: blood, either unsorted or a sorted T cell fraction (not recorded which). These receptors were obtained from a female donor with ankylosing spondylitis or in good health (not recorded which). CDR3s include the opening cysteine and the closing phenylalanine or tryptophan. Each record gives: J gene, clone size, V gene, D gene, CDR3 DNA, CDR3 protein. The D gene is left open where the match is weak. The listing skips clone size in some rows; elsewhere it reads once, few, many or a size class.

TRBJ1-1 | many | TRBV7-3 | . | TGTGCCAGCAGCTCATTGAGGAACACTGAAGCTTTCTTT | CASSSLRNTEAFF
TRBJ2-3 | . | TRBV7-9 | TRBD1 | TGTGCCAGCAGCGGACAGGGGGGGCTTTCGCAGTATTTT | CASSGQGGLSQYF
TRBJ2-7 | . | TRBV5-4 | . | TGTGCCAGCAGCCATGCCCGGGACACTTACGAGCAGTACTTC | CASSHARDTYEQYF
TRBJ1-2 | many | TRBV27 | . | TGTGCCAGCAGTCCGAGGGACCGCTATGGCTACACCTTC | CASSPRDRYGYTF
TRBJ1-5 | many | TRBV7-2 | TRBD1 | TGTGCCAGCAGCTTCGGGACAGGGGCCCAGCCCCAGCATTTT | CASSFGTGAQPQHF
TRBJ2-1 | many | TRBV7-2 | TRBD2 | TGTGCCAGCAGTGGTAGCGGGTCCCTTGAGCAGTTCTTC | CASSGSGSLEQFF
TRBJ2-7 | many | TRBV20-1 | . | TGCAGTGCTGCCCTCCTACGCTCCTACGAGCAGTACTTC | CSAALLRSYEQYF
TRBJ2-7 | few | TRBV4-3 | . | TGCGCCAGCAGCCAAGATCCGGCTAACTCCTACGAGCAGTACTTC | CASSQDPANSYEQYF
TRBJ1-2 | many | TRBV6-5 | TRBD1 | TGTGCCAGCAGTCACTTACTTTCCCCGGGACAGGGTTATGGCTACACCTTC | CASSHLLSPGQGYGYTF
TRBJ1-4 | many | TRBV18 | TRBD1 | TGTGCCAGCTCCCCCAGGACAGGACAAAATGAAAAACTGTTTTTT | CASSPRTGQNEKLFF
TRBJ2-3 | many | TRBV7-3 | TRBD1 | TGTGCCAGCTCTGGGCAGGGGGTTGCAGATACGCAGTATTTT | CASSGQGVADTQYF
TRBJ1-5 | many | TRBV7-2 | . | TGTGCCAGCAGCAGCAATACTCAGCCCCAGCATTTT | CASSSNTQPQHF
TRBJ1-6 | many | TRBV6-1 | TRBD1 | TGTGCCAGCACGGACAGGGCTGATTCACCCCTCCACTTT | CASTDRADSPLHF
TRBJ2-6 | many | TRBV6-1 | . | TGTGCCAGCAGTAAACAGGGTGCGGGGGCCAACGTCCTGACTTTC | CASSKQGAGANVLTF
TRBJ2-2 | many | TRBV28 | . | TGTGCCAGCATACAAACCGCCGGGGAGCTGTTTTTT | CASIQTAGELFF
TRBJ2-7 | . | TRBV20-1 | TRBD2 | TGCAGTGCTAGAGAAGACGAACTAGCGATCTACGAGCAGTACTTC | CSAREDELAIYEQYF
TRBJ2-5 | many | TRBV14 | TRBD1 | TGTGCCAGCAGCTTGACCGGGACAGAAGAGACCCAGTACTTC | CASSLTGTEETQYF
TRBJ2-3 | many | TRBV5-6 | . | TGTGCCAGCAGCTTGGCCGCTGTCGATACGCAGTATTTT | CASSLAAVDTQYF
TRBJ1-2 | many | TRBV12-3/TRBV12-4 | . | TGTGCCAGCAGTCCGGGACACAACAACTATGGCTACACCTTC | CASSPGHNNYGYTF
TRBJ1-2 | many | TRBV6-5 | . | TGTGCCAGCAGTTACTCCGAGGTGAACTATGGCTACACCTTC | CASSYSEVNYGYTF
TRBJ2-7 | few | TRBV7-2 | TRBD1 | TGTGCCAGCAGCCCATCTACAGGGGCACCCTACGAGCAGTACTTC | CASSPSTGAPYEQYF
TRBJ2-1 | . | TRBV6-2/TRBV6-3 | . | TGTGCCAGCAGTTCCACTGAACCAGAGCAGTTCTTC | CASSSTEPEQFF
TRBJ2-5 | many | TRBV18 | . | TGTGCCAGCTCACCCGCCCCCGAAGAGACCCAGTACTTC | CASSPAPEETQYF
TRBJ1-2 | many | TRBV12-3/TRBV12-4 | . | TGTGCCAGCAGTTTAGTACAGGGAAGCGGCTACACCTTC | CASSLVQGSGYTF
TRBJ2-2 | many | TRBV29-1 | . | TGCAGCGCCGGGACGGGGGCGTTAGAGTTGTTTTTT | CSAGTGALELFF
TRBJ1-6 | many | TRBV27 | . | TGTGCCAGCAGCTATTGGGGGGGTGATTCACCCCTCCACTTT | CASSYWGGDSPLHF
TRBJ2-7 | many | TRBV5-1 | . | TGCGCCAGCAGCTTGGTTGGGGATGGCGAGCAGTACTTC | CASSLVGDGEQYF
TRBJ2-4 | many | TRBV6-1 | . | TGTGCCAGCAGCCCCGAGGGCCTAGCCAAAAACATTCAGTACTTC | CASSPEGLAKNIQYF
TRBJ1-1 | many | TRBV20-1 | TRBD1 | TGCAGTGCTAGACCCCAGGGGGCGAGTACGGGCACTGAAGCTTTCTTT | CSARPQGASTGTEAFF
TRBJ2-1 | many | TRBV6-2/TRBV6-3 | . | TGTGCCAGCAGTCGATACAATGAGCAGTTCTTC | CASSRYNEQFF
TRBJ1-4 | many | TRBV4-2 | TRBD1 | TGTGCCAGCAGCCAACAACAGGGGGGGACCCGCGGTGAAAAACTGTTTTTT | CASSQQQGGTRGEKLFF